The clone carrying this TCR beta chain was seen a few times. Its target is not known. Clones were read by immunoSEQ multiplex PCR, and TCRdb kept only the in-frame ones, dropping some. In the table there are more than 95,000 clones, 91% of which are singletons. This sample was included in a study of T cell responses to AZD1222 COVID-19 vaccine. CDR3 size: 16 residues. V was shortened by 4 bases and J by 4 bases, with 19 bases between the two germline ends. CDR1 and CDR2 (germline): SGHAT, FQNNGV. Overall study findings and caveats: Receipt of two AZD1222 doses was followed by a rise in Spike-specific TCR breadth and depth.

Sample: peripheral blood, taken on day 0 of AZD1222 vaccination. The rearrangement links TRBV11-2 to TRBJ1-2, with D perhaps TRBD1 (6 bases). The source of this sequence is an adult in good health. CDR3 loop: CASSSFSGGASYGYTF. The DNA of the CDR3 is TGTGCCAGCAGCTCCTTCTCGGGGGGGGCGTCCTATGGCTACACCTTC.